Included here is one TCR beta chain sequence, with context. The antigen is unknown. This CDR3 has 16 amino acids. Trimming at V came to 2 bases and at J to 5 bases, leaving 8 bases not matched to a gene. Germline CDR1 and CDR2: KGHSH and LQKENI. Profiling relied on immunoSEQ multiplex PCR, and the TCRdb table lists in-frame clones only, not all of them. The repertoire has approximately 100,000 clones, about 88% of them found once; the top ten carry 2% to 2.5%. Among the roughly 120 subjects of the validation cohort, separate from the roughly 600-subject first cohort, were the donors. This sample is drawn from a study of cytomegalovirus exposure and HLA in healthy donors. Study-level results: In a later analysis, first-cohort TCR clusters were found to tend to co-occur in the 100 to 150 validation repertoires. Researchers counted roughly 160 TCR beta chains as cytomegalovirus-associated. Three CMV-associated chains were confirmed in vitro to be specific for CMV antigens.

The chain joins TRBV18 to TRBJ2-5, with TRBD2 matching over 10 bases. Sequenced material: PBMCs. The sequence was collected from a woman aged 18-29 years in good health and CMV-seronegative. CDR3 nucleotides: TGTGCCAGCTCACCAGGCGGGACTAGCGATGGGGAGACCCAGTACTTC. This encodes CASSPGGTSDGETQYF.